This T cell receptor (beta chain) was sequenced for a study of cytomegalovirus exposure and HLA in healthy donors. From germline, CDR1 is MDHEN and CDR2 SYDVKM. Trimming took 3 bases from V and 6 from J; bases not matched to a gene: 8. This CDR3 has 15 residues. The donors, nominally healthy at sampling, likely had unrecorded immune exposures. PCR involved 60 Vbeta and 13 Jbeta primers. Clones were sequenced by immunoSEQ multiplex PCR, and TCRdb holds only the in-frame ones, with some missing. The repertoire holds 150,000 to 180,000 clones, 80% seen once, with roughly 13% in the top ten. Specimen: PBMCs. This receptor was obtained from a man aged 25-45 years in good health and CMV-seropositive. The J gene is TRBJ1-5, the V gene TRBV28; 7 nucleotides align to TRBD1. Here the CDR3 reads CASSFRHRGFQPQHF. The CDR3 DNA sequence: TGTGCCAGCAGTTTCCGTCACAGGGGATTTCAGCCCCAGCATTTT.